The clone carrying this T cell receptor beta chain was picked up a small number of times. Trimming stripped 5 bases from V and 7 bases from J, with 14 bases between. There are 13 residues in the CDR3. Germline V lookup: CDR1 SGHVS, CDR2 FNYEAQ. This sample stems from a study of blood T cell repertoires in COVID-19. The assay was immunoSEQ multiplex PCR, and TCRdb's table has in-frame clones only and misses some. The sample consists of about 120,000 clones, 75% to 90% of them appearing once. V and J are TRBV7-6 and TRBJ1-2; TRBD1 might be the D (6 bases). The sequence was obtained from a man in his forties or fifties with acute or convalescent COVID-19. Sequencing was performed on peripheral blood. For the CDR3, the DNA is TGTGCCAGCAGCACAAGCCAGGGGCGTGGCTACACCTTC. Translated: CASSTSQGRGYTF.